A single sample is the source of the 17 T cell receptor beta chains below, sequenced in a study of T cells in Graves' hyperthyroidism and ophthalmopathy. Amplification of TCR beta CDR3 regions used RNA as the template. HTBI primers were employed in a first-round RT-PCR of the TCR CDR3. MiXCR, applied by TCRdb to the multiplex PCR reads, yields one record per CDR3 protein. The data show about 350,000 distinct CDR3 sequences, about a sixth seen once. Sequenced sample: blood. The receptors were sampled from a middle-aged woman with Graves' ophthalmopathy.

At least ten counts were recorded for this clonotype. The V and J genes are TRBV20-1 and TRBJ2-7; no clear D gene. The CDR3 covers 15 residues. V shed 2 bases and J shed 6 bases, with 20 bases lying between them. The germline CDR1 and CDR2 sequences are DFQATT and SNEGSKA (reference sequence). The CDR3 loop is CSARSLGFRRREQYF. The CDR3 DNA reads TGCAGTGCTAGATCCCTCGGGTTTCGTCGCCGCGAGCAGTACTTC.

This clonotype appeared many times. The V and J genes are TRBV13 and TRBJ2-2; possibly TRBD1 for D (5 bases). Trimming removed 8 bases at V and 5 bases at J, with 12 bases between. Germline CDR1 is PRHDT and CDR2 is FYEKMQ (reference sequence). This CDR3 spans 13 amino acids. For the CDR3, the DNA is TGTGCCAGCTTCCTAAGGGGAACCGGGGAGCTGTTTTTT. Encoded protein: CASFLRGTGELFF.

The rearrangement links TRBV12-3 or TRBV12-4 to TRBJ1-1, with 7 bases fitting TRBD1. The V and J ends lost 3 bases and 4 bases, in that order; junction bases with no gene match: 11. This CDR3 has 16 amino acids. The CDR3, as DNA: TGTGCCAGCAGTTTTCTGGTACAGGGGAGTGGCACTGAAGCTTTCTTT. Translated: CASSFLVQGSGTEAFF.

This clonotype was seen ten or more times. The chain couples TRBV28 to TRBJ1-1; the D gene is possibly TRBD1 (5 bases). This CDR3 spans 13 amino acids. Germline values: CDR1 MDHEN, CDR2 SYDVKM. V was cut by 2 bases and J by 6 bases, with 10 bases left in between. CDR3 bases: TGTGCCAGCAGTTTAGGGGCGCTGCCTGAAGCTTTCTTT. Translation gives CASSLGALPEAFF.

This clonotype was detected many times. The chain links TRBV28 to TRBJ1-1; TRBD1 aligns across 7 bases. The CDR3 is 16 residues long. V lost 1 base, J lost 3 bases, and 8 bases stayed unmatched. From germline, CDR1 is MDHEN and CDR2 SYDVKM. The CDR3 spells CASSLFDRVEDTEAFF. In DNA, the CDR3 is TGTGCCAGCAGTTTATTCGACAGGGTTGAGGACACTGAAGCTTTCTTT.

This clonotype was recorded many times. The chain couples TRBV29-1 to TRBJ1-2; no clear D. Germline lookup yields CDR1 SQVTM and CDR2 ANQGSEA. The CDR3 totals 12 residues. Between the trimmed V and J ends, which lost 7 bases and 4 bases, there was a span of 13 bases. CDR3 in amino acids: CSAERALYGYTF. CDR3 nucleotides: TGCAGCGCCGAGAGGGCCCTCTATGGCTACACCTTC.

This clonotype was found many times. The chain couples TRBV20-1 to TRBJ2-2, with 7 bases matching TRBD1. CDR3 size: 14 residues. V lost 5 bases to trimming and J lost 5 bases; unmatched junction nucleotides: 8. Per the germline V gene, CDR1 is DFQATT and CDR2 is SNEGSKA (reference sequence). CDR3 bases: TGCAGTGCTCTAGGGGGCTCCTCAACCGGGGAGCTGTTTTTT. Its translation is CSALGGSSTGELFF.

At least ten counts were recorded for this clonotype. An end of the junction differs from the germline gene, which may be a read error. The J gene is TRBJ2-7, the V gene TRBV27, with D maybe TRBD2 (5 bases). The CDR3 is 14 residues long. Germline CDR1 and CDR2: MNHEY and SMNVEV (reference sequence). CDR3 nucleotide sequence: TGTGCCAGCAGTTTATCTCCTAGCTCCCACGAGCAGTACTTC. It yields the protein CASSLSPSSHEQYF.

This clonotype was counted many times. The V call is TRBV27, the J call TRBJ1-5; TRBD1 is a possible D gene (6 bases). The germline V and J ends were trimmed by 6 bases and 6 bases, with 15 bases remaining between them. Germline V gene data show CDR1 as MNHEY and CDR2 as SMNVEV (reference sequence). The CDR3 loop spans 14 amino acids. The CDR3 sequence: CASSRDRTSQPQHF. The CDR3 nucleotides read TGTGCCAGCAGCCGAGACAGGACAAGTCAGCCCCAGCATTTT.

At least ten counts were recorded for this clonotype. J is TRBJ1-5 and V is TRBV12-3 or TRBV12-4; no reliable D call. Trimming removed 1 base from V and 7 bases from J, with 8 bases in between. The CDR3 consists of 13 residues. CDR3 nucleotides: TGTGCCAGCAGTTTAGGGGGATCCCAGCCCCAGCATTTT. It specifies CASSLGGSQPQHF.

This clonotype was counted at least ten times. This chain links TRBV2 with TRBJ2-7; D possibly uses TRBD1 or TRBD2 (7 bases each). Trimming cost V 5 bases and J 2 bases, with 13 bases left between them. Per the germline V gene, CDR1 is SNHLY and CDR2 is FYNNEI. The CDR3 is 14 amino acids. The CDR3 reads CASSSQGGAYEQYF. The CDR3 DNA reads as TGTGCCAGCAGTAGCCAGGGGGGGGCCTACGAGCAGTACTTC. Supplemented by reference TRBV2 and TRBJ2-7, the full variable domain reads EPEVTQTPSHQVTQMGQEVILRCVPISNHLYFYWYRQILGQKVEFLVSFYNNEISEKSEIFDDQFSVERPDGSNFTLKIRSTKLEDSAMYFCASSSQGGAYEQYFGPGTRLTVT.

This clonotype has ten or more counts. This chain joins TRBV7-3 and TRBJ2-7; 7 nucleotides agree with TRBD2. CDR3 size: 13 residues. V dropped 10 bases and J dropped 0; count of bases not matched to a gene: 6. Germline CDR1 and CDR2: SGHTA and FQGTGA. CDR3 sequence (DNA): TGTGCCAACTTCAGCGGGATCTCCTACGAGCAGTACTTC. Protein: CANFSGISYEQYF.

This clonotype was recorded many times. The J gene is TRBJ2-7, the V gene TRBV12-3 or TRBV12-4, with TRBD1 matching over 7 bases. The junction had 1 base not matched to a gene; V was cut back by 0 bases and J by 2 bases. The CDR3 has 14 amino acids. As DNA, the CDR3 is TGTGCCAGCAGTTTAGCGGGACAGACCTACGAGCAGTACTTC. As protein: CASSLAGQTYEQYF.

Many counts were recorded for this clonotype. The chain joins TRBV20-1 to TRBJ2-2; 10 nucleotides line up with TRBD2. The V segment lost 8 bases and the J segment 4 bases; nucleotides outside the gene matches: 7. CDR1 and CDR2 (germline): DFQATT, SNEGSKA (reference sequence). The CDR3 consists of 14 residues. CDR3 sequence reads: CSSRAGGVTGELFF. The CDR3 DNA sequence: TGCAGTAGTCGAGCGGGAGGGGTCACCGGGGAGCTGTTTTTT.

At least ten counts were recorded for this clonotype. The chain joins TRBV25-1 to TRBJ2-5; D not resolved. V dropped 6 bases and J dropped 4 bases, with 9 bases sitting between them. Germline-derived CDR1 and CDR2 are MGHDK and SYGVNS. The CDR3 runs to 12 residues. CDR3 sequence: CASSPWGETQYF. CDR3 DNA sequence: TGTGCCAGCAGCCCGTGGGGAGAGACCCAGTACTTC.

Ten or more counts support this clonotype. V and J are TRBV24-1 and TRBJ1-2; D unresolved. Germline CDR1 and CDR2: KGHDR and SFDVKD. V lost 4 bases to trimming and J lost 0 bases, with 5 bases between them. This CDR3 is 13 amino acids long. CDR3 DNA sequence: TGTGCCACCAGTGAGTTCGCTAACTATGGCTACACCTTC. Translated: CATSEFANYGYTF.

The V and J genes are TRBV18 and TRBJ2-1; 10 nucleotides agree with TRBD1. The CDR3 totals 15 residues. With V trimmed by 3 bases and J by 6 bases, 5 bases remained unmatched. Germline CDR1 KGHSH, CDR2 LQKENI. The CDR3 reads CASSPVDRGGNEQFF. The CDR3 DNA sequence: TGTGCCAGCTCACCCGTGGACAGGGGGGGCAATGAGCAGTTCTTC.